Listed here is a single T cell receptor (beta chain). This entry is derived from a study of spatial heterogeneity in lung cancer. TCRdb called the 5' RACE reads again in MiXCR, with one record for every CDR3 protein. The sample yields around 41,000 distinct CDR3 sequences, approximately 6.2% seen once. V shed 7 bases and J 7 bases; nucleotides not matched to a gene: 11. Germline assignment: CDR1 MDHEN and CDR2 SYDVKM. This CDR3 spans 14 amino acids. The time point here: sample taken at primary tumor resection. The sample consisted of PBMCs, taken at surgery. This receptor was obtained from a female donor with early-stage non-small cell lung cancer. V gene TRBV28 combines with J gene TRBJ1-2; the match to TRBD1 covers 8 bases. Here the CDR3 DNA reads TGTGCCAGCACCCCGGGACAGGCGAGGAGTGGCTACACCTTC. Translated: CASTPGQARSGYTF.